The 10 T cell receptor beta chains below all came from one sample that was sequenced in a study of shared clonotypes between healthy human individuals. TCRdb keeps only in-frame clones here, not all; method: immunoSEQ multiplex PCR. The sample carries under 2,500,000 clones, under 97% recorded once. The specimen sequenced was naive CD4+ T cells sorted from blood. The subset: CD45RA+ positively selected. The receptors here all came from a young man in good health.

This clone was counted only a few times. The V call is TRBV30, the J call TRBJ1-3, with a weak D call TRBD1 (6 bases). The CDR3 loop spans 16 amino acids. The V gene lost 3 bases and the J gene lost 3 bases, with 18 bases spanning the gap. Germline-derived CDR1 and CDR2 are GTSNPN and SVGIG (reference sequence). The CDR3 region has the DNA TGTGCCTGGAGGTCGGGGGGCGCTGGGAGTGGAAACACCATATATTTT. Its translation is CAWRSGGAGSGNTIYF.

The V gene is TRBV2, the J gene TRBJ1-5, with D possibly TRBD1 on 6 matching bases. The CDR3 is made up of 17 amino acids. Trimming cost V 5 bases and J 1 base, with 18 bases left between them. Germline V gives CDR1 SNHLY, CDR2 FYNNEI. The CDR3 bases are TGTGCCAGCAGTCTAGAAGCAGGACAGACAAGCAATCAGCCCCAGCATTTT. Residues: CASSLEAGQTSNQPQHF.

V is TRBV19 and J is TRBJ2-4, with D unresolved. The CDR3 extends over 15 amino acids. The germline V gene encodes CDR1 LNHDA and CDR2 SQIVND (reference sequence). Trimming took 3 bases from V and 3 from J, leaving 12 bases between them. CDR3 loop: CASSIGTTVKNIQYF. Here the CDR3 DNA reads TGTGCCAGTAGTATCGGAACAACCGTCAAAAACATTCAGTACTTC.

Here the CDR3 DNA reads TGTGCCAGCTCATTACCGGACTATAATGAGCAGTTCTTC. Its translation is CASSLPDYNEQFF. The chain is built from TRBV18 and TRBJ2-1; a weak D match, TRBD2 (6 bases). CDR1 KGHSH and CDR2 LQKENI come from the germline V gene. The CDR3 runs to 13 residues. With 5 bases removed from V and 7 bases from J, the gap between germline ends came to 12 bases.

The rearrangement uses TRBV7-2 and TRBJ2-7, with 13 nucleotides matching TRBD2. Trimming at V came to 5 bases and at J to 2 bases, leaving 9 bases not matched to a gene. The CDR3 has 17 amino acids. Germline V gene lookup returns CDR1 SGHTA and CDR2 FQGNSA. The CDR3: CASSPRTSGSRPYEQYF. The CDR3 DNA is TGTGCCAGCAGCCCACGGACTAGCGGGAGCAGGCCCTACGAGCAGTACTTC.

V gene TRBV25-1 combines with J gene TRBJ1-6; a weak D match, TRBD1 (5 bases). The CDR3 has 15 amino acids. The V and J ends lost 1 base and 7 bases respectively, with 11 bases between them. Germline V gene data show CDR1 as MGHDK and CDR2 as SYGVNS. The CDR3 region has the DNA TGTGCCAGCAGTGAATGGGACGGGGCCAATTCACCCCTCCACTTT. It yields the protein CASSEWDGANSPLHF.

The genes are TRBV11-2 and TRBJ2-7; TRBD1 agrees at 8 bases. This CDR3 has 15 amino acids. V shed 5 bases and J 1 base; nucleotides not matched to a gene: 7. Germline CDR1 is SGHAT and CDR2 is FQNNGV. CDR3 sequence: CASSREQGESYEQYF. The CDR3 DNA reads TGTGCCAGCAGCCGGGAACAGGGGGAGTCCTACGAGCAGTACTTC. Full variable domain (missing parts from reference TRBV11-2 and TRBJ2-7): EAGVAQSPRYKIIEKRQSVAFWCNPISGHATLYWYQQILGQGPKLLIQFQNNGVVDDSQLPKDRFSAERLKGVDSTLKIQPAKLEDSAVYLCASSREQGESYEQYFGPGTRLTVT.

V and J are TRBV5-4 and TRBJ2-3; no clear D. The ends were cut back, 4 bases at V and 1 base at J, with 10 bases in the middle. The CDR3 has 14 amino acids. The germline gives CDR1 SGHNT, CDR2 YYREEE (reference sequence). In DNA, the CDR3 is TGTGCCAGCAGCCCTGGAGATGGCACAGATACGCAGTATTTT. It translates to CASSPGDGTDTQYF. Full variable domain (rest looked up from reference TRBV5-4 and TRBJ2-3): ETGVTQSPTHLIKTRGQQVTLRCSSQSGHNTVSWYQQALGQGPQFIFQYYREEENGRGNFPPRFSGLQFPNYSSELNVNALELDDSALYLCASSPGDGTDTQYFGPGTRLTVL.

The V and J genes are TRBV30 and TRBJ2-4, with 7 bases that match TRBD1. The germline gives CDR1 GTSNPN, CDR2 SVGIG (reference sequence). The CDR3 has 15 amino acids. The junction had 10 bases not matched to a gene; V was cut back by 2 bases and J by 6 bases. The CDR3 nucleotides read TGTGCCTGGAGTACCGCAGGGGGACCGATAAACATTCAGTACTTC. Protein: CAWSTAGGPINIQYF.

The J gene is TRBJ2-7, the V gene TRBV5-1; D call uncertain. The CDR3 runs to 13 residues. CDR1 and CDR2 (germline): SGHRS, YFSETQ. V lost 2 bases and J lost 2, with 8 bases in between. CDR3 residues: CASSFRNAYEQYF. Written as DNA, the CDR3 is TGCGCCAGCAGCTTCCGTAACGCCTACGAGCAGTACTTC.